The clone carrying this TCR beta chain was detected only a few times. Its antigen is unidentified. It was 5'RACE with constant-segment primers that produced the TCR alpha and TCR beta cDNA libraries, which carried sample barcodes and UMIs. TCRdb itself ran the 5' RACE reads through MiXCR, one entry per CDR3 protein. Of 250,000 to 300,000 distinct CDR3 sequences listed, 15% to 20% are singletons. The sample is drawn from a study of T-cell memory formation after mild COVID-19. Study-wide findings and caveats: Clones shrinking from day 15 to 85 showed even CD4/CD8 mixes; later expanders tilted CD4+.

Germline CDR1 is ENHRY and CDR2 is SYGVKD. The J segment lost 3 bases and the V segment lost 4 bases, leaving 7 bases of the junction unmatched. This CDR3 contains 15 residues. V usage is TRBV10-3 and J usage is TRBJ2-7; 9 nucleotides align to TRBD1. The sequenced sample consisted of PBMCs or a T cell subset sorted from them (not recorded which). The clonotype comes from a man aged 18 to 30 who had mild COVID-19 (a few samples of this study predate the infection). Cell type and time point are not known. The CDR3 coding sequence is TGTGCCATCAGTGCTCCGGGGACAGGGTACTACGAGCAGTACTTC. Protein: CAISAPGTGYYEQYF.